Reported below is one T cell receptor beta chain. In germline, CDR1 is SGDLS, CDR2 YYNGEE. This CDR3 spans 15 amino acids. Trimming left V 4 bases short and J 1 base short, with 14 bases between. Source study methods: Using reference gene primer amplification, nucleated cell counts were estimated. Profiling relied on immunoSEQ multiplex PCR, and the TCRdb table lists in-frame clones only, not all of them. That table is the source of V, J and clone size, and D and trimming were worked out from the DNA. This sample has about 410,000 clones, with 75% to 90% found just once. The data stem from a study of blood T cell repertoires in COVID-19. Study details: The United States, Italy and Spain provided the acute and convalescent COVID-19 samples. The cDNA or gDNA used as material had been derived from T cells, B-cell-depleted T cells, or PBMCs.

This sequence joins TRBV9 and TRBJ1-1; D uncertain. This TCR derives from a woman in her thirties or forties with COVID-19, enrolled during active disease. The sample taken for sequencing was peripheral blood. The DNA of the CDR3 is TGTGCCAGCAGCCCCGAGGCACATCAGAACACTGAAGCTTTCTTT. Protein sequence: CASSPEAHQNTEAFF.